The 29 T cell receptor beta chains below all came from one sample that was sequenced in a study of T cell responses to AZD1222 COVID-19 vaccine. Assay: immunoSEQ multiplex PCR; the TCRdb copy retains only in-frame clones and omits some. This sample has tens of thousands of clones, with about 87% found just once. This specimen consisted of peripheral blood, obtained on day 0 of AZD1222 vaccination. The source is an adult in good health.

The V and J genes are TRBV5-1 and TRBJ2-2; 10 bases are shared with TRBD1. Per the germline V gene, CDR1 is SGHRS and CDR2 is YFSETQ. This CDR3 has 16 residues. Trimming at V came to 6 bases and at J to 4 bases, leaving 9 bases not matched to a gene. As DNA, the CDR3 is TGCGCCAGCAAACTCCCCGGGACAGGGGCCACCGGGGAGCTGTTTTTT. This translates into CASKLPGTGATGELFF.

The chain uses TRBV2 and TRBJ2-5, with 10 bases lining up with TRBD2. The J segment lost 2 bases and the V segment lost 2 bases, leaving 2 bases of the junction unmatched. Per the germline V gene, CDR1 is SNHLY and CDR2 is FYNNEI. This CDR3 is built from 15 residues. For the CDR3, the DNA is TGTGCCAGCAGTGAACTAGCGGGAGTACAAGAGACCCAGTACTTC. Protein: CASSELAGVQETQYF.

V and J are TRBV7-3 and TRBJ2-7; 8 bases agree with TRBD2. The CDR3 contains 17 residues. V dropped 9 bases and J dropped 4; count of bases not matched to a gene: 20. Germline CDR1 SGHTA, CDR2 FQGTGA. This chain's CDR3 is CARHLSAGGPHPYEQYF. CDR3 nucleotide sequence: TGTGCCAGACACCTTTCTGCGGGAGGCCCCCACCCTTACGAGCAGTACTTC.

The chain uses TRBV27 and TRBJ2-7; D gene ambiguous. V shed 0 bases and J shed 2 bases, with 11 bases lying between them. This CDR3 has 15 residues. From germline, CDR1 is MNHEY and CDR2 SMNVEV (reference sequence). The DNA for the CDR3 is TGTGCCAGCAGTTTATCGAGAGGCTTAACCTACGAGCAGTACTTC. It specifies CASSLSRGLTYEQYF.

The CDR3 bases are TGCGCCAGCAGCCGGGTTAGCGGGATTAACAATGAGCAGTTCTTC. This translates into CASSRVSGINNEQFF. V gene TRBV4-1 combines with J gene TRBJ2-1; 8 bases fit TRBD2. With V trimmed by 4 bases and J by 5 bases, 7 bases remained unmatched. The CDR3 loop spans 15 amino acids. CDR1 MGHRA and CDR2 YSYEKL come from the germline V gene.

For the CDR3, the DNA is TGTGCCAGCTCACCACCGGGACTAGCGGGAGCCACAGATACGCAGTATTTT. It translates to CASSPPGLAGATDTQYF. This chain connects TRBV18 to TRBJ2-3, with 14 bases aligning to TRBD2. This CDR3 comprises 17 residues. Germline CDR1 and CDR2: KGHSH and LQKENI. V shed 0 bases, J shed 2 bases, and the junction held 1 base outside the gene matches.

The chain combines TRBV4-2 with TRBJ2-2, with TRBD2 matching 11 bases. This CDR3 has 15 residues. Trimming at V came to 3 bases and at J to 6 bases, leaving 3 bases not matched to a gene. Germline CDR1 and CDR2: LGHNA and YNFKEQ. The CDR3 bases are TGTGCCAGCAGCCAGACTAGCGGGACTGCCGGGGAGCTGTTTTTT. It is translated as CASSQTSGTAGELFF.

The chain links TRBV25-1 to TRBJ1-1, with D possibly being TRBD1 (5 bases). Trimming cost V 2 bases and J 1 base, with 11 bases left between them. CDR1 is MGHDK, CDR2 SYGVNS, per germline. The CDR3 consists of 15 residues. CDR3 sequence (DNA): TGTGCCAGCAGTGAACCTAGGGGCCAGAACACTGAAGCTTTCTTT. Protein product: CASSEPRGQNTEAFF.

The chain recombines TRBV6-6 with TRBJ1-1, with D possibly matching TRBD1 (5 bases). The CDR3 has 15 residues. V was cut by 5 bases and J by 4 bases, with 17 bases left in between. CDR1 MNHNY and CDR2 SVGAGI come from the germline V gene (reference sequence). Here the CDR3 reads CASSPPSGRGTEAFF. The DNA for the CDR3 is TGTGCCAGCAGTCCTCCGTCAGGGCGGGGCACTGAAGCTTTCTTT.

The chain uses TRBV3-1 (or the pseudogene TRBV3-2) and TRBJ1-4, with 10 nucleotides matching TRBD1. V gave up 1 base and J gave up 7 bases; unmatched junction bases: 9. This CDR3 comprises 17 residues. The germline CDR1 and CDR2 sequences are LGHDT and YNNKEL (reference sequence). CDR3 sequence reads: CASSQGMGTGVVEKLFF. The CDR3 coding sequence is TGTGCCAGCAGCCAAGGGATGGGGACAGGGGTGGTTGAAAAACTGTTTTTT.

The chain has TRBV7-9 and TRBJ2-5; the D gene is possibly TRBD1 (5 bases). Germline V gene sequence: CDR1 SEHNR, CDR2 FQNEAQ (reference sequence). Trimming took off 5 bases at V and 6 bases at J, with 16 bases between the two ends. The CDR3 is 14 residues long. CDR3 residues: CASSLISTDKTQYF. Here the CDR3 DNA reads TGTGCCAGCAGCCTAATCTCGACAGACAAGACCCAGTACTTC.

The chain couples TRBV6-6 to TRBJ1-1; D may be TRBD1 (6 bases). This CDR3 has 13 residues. Trimming took 2 bases from V and 4 from J, leaving 8 bases between them. Germline V gives CDR1 MNHNY, CDR2 SVGAGI (reference sequence). CDR3 DNA sequence: TGTGCCAGCAGTTACGTACAGGGCACTGAAGCTTTCTTT. It yields the protein CASSYVQGTEAFF.

V is TRBV9 and J is TRBJ1-1, with D maybe TRBD1 (5 bases). V lost 4 bases and J lost 6, with 13 bases in between. This CDR3 has 13 residues. Germline V CDR1 and CDR2: SGDLS, YYNGEE. The CDR3 DNA is TGTGCCAGCAGCCCCATGGGGGGAGCTGAAGCTTTCTTT. Translated, it gives CASSPMGGAEAFF.

The chain links TRBV7-2 to TRBJ2-3; TRBD2 matches 8 bases. Trimming at V came to 2 bases and at J to 2 bases, leaving 9 bases not matched to a gene. Germline V lookup: CDR1 SGHTA, CDR2 FQGNSA. CDR3 length: 17 amino acids. The CDR3 nucleotides are TGTGCCAGCAGCTTACTAGCGGGCAGTCTCGACACAGATACGCAGTATTTT. As protein: CASSLLAGSLDTDTQYF.

The gene calls are TRBV30 and TRBJ1-5; D remains unclear. The CDR3 sequence is 14 residues long. Trimming pared 0 bases from V and 0 bases from J, leaving 6 bases between. In germline, CDR1 is GTSNPN, CDR2 SVGIG (reference sequence). The CDR3 nucleotides read TGTGCCTGGAGTGTAGGTATTAGCAATCAGCCCCAGCATTTT. Translation: CAWSVGISNQPQHF.

V is TRBV12-3 or TRBV12-4 and J is TRBJ2-1, with D unclear. With 6 bases removed from V and 12 bases from J, the gap between germline ends came to 15 bases. This CDR3 is 12 amino acids long. The CDR3 region has the DNA TGTGCCAGCAGACGAGCCACTTCCGTGCAGTTCTTC. Translation: CASRRATSVQFF.

The V call is TRBV15, the J call TRBJ1-3, with a tentative D call TRBD1 (5 bases). This CDR3 region has 16 residues. Germline-derived CDR1 and CDR2 are LNHNV and YYDKDF (reference sequence). The V end was cut by 0 bases, the J end by 0 bases, with 9 bases between. CDR3 residues: CATSRDLRDSGNTIYF. The CDR3 DNA sequence: TGTGCCACCAGCAGAGATCTCAGGGACTCTGGAAACACCATATATTTT.

This chain connects TRBV7-8 to TRBJ2-1; D tentatively reads TRBD1 or TRBD2 (6 bases each). The germline CDR1 and CDR2 sequences are SGHVS and FQNEAQ. This CDR3 has 18 amino acids. Trimming removed 4 bases at V and 2 bases at J, with 21 bases between. The CDR3 DNA follows: TGTGCCAGCAGCTCGTCCCGTCCGGGGGCGGGACCCTACAATGAGCAGTTCTTC. Translating it yields CASSSSRPGAGPYNEQFF.

The chain has TRBV7-3 and TRBJ2-1; tentatively, D is TRBD2 (5 bases). V lost 4 bases, J lost 6 bases, and 16 bases lay in between. Germline V gene data show CDR1 as SGHTA and CDR2 as FQGTGA. The CDR3 has 15 amino acids. The CDR3 DNA sequence: TGTGCCAGCAGCTCGCTAGCTACCCCAGGCAATGAGCAGTTCTTC. Its protein product is CASSSLATPGNEQFF.

This chain links TRBV29-1 with TRBJ1-1; weak D call: TRBD1 (5 bases). The CDR3 consists of 13 residues. Trimming stripped 0 bases from V and 3 bases from J, with 8 bases between. The germline gives CDR1 SQVTM, CDR2 ANQGSEA. The CDR3 protein is CSVEDGGDTEAFF. As DNA, the CDR3 is TGCAGCGTTGAAGATGGAGGGGACACTGAAGCTTTCTTT.

V is TRBV9 and J is TRBJ1-3; D gene uncertain. The V end lost 0 bases, the J end lost 2 bases, and 12 bases lay between the germline ends. The CDR3 is made up of 16 amino acids. The germline V gene encodes CDR1 SGDLS and CDR2 YYNGEE. CDR3 sequence reads: CASSVEEGLTGNTIYF. CDR3 DNA sequence: TGTGCCAGCAGCGTAGAGGAGGGTTTGACTGGAAACACCATATATTTT.

This clone has only one observation. V usage is TRBV11-1 and J usage is TRBJ1-2; 8 nucleotides line up with TRBD1. The CDR3 consists of 15 residues. Trimming cost V 4 bases and J 4 bases; bases outside gene matches: 8. In germline, CDR1 is SGHAT, CDR2 FQDESV (reference sequence). The CDR3 is CASSSDGQGFYGYTF. The CDR3 nucleotides are TGTGCCAGCAGCTCGGACGGACAGGGCTTCTATGGCTACACCTTC.

The chain employs TRBV2 and TRBJ1-2; tentatively, D is TRBD1 (6 bases). Germline values: CDR1 SNHLY, CDR2 FYNNEI. V lost 2 bases and J lost 6, with 13 bases in between. The CDR3 covers 14 residues. This CDR3 is CASSERQESDGYTF. CDR3 sequence (DNA): TGTGCCAGCAGTGAAAGACAGGAAAGCGATGGCTACACCTTC.

This clone was observed a handful of times. The chain combines TRBV2 with TRBJ2-1; D uncertain. V was clipped by 6 bases and J by 4 bases, with 19 bases between them. Germline assignment: CDR1 SNHLY and CDR2 FYNNEI. This CDR3 contains 16 residues. CDR3: CASSQSRLTTYNEQFF. The CDR3 region has the DNA TGTGCCAGCAGCCAGTCGAGGCTGACGACTTACAATGAGCAGTTCTTC.

V usage is TRBV5-1 and J usage is TRBJ1-2; tentatively, D is TRBD1 (6 bases). CDR1 and CDR2 from the germline V gene are SGHRS and YFSETQ. Trimming took 4 bases from V and 8 from J, leaving 15 bases between them. This CDR3 region has 13 residues. The CDR3 DNA reads TGCGCCAGCAGCAGACCAGGGGATAGGGGCTACACCTTC. Amino acids: CASSRPGDRGYTF.

This sequence joins TRBV5-6 and TRBJ2-6; D could derive from TRBD1 or TRBD2 (5 bases each). Germline loops: CDR1 SGHDT, CDR2 YYEEEE. Trimming took off 2 bases at V and 2 bases at J, with 8 bases between the two ends. This CDR3 spans 15 amino acids. CDR3 bases: TGTGCCAGCAGCTTAATGGGACCTGGGGCCAACGTCCTGACTTTC. Translating gives CASSLMGPGANVLTF.

In its sample, this clone was seen once. The chain recombines TRBV19 with TRBJ2-5, with TRBD2 identical over 11 bases. The length of the CDR3 is 16 residues. The V and J ends lost 3 bases and 2 bases, in that order; junction bases with no gene match: 5. CDR1 and CDR2 (germline): LNHDA, SQIVND (reference sequence). This CDR3 is CASSILAGGIQETQYF. CDR3 nucleotide sequence: TGTGCCAGTAGTATTCTAGCGGGAGGAATTCAAGAGACCCAGTACTTC.

This clone was counted between two and nine times. The chain couples TRBV5-1 to TRBJ2-7; TRBD1 aligns across 8 bases. The CDR3 is made up of 14 amino acids. Germline CDR1 reads SGHRS; CDR2 reads YFSETQ. V dropped 4 bases and J dropped 4; count of bases not matched to a gene: 7. DNA of the CDR3: TGCGCCAGCAGCCCAGGGGACAGGAGGTACGAGCAGTACTTC. Residues: CASSPGDRRYEQYF.

CDR3 sequence: CASSVEGYGYTF. CDR3 DNA: TGTGCCAGCAGCGTAGAGGGGTATGGCTACACCTTC. The chain employs TRBV9 and TRBJ1-2; possible D gene TRBD1, 5 bases. The CDR3 is 12 amino acids. V lost 0 bases, J lost 5 bases, and 5 bases lay in between. Per the germline V gene, CDR1 is SGDLS and CDR2 is YYNGEE. Full variable domain (remainder filled in from reference TRBV9 and TRBJ1-2): DSGVTQTPKHLITATGQRVTLRCSPRSGDLSVYWYQQSLDQGLQFLIQYYNGEERAKGNILERFSAQQFPDLHSELNLSSLELGDSALYFCASSVEGYGYTFGSGTRLTVV.